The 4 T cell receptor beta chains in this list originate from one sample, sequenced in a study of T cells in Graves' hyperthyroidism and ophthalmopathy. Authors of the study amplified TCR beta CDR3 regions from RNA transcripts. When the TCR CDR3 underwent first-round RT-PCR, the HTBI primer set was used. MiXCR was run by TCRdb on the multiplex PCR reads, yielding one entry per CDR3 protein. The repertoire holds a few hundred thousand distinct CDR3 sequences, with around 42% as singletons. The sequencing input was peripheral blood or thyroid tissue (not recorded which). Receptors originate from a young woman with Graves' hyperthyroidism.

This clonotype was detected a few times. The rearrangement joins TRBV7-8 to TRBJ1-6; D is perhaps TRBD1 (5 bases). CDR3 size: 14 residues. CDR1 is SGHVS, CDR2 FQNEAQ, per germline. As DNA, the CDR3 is TGTGCTAGAGATGCCCGGGACTTTAATTCACCCCTCCACTTT. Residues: CARDARDFNSPLHF.

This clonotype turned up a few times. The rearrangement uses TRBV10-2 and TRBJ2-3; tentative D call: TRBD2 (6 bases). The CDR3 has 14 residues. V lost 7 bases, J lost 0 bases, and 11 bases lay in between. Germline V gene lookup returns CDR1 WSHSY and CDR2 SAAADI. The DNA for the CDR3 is TGCGCCAGCACTCCTAGCGCCAGCACAGATACGCAGTATTTT. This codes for CASTPSASTDTQYF.

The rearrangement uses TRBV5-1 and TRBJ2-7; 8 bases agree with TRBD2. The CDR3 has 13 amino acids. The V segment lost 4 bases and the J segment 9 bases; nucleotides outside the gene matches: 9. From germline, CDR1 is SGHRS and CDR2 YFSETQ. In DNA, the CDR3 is TGCGCCAGCAGCCCAGCGGGGGAGGGCCTGCAGTACTTC. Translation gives CASSPAGEGLQYF. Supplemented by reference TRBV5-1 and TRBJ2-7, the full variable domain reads KAGVTQTPRYLIKTRGQQVTLSCSPISGHRSVSWYQQTPGQGLQFLFEYFSETQRNKGNFPGRFSGRQFSNSRSEMNVSTLELGDSALYLCASSPAGEGLQYFGPGTRLTVT.

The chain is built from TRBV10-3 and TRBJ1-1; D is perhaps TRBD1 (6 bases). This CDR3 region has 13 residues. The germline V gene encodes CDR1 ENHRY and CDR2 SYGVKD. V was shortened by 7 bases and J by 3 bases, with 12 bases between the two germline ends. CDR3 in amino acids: CAITGAGHTEAFF. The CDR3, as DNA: TGTGCCATCACGGGGGCGGGTCACACTGAAGCTTTCTTT.